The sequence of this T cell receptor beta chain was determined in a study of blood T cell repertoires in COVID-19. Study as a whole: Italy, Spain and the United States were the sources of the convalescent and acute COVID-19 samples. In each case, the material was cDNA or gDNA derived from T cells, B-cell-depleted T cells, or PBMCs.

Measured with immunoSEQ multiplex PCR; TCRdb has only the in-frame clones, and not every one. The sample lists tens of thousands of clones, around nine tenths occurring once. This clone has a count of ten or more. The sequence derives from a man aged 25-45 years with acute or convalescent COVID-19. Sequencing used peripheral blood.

This CDR3 is CASKGQGFQPQHF. CDR3 in DNA: TGTGCCAGCAAGGGACAGGGGTTTCAGCCCCAGCATTTT. The chain joins TRBV2 to TRBJ1-5, with 10 bases identical to TRBD1. V shed 7 bases, J shed 6 bases, and the junction held 3 bases outside the gene matches. The CDR3 totals 13 residues. The germline gives CDR1 SNHLY, CDR2 FYNNEI.